The sample holds many counts of the clone carrying this TCR beta chain. The data are from a study of spatial heterogeneity in lung cancer. TCRdb used MiXCR to reprocess the 5' RACE reads, holding one entry per CDR3 protein. This table holds 25,000 to 30,000 distinct CDR3 sequences, approximately 5.6% found once. The V segment lost 6 bases and the J segment 2 bases; nucleotides outside the gene matches: 9. The length of the CDR3 is 16 residues. Indicated time point: blood at routine non-recurrence follow-up after resection. Whole RNA from tumor, nontumor lung or frozen PBMC was sequenced unsorted. The chain carries TRBV12-3 or TRBV12-4 and TRBJ2-4, with 8 bases fitting TRBD1. The receptor was derived from a male donor with early-stage non-small cell lung cancer. The sequences come from PBMCs, collected at follow-up. The CDR3 DNA reads TGTGCCAGCAGCTTCCCCGGACAGGGCACCAAAAACATTCAGTACTTC. Amino acids: CASSFPGQGTKNIQYF.